This T cell receptor (beta chain) was identified in a study of control samples from healthy donors and cancer patients. Generated by immunoSEQ multiplex PCR, the TCRdb table keeps only in-frame clones and is missing some. The repertoire consists of around 70,000 clones, with around nine tenths occurring once and the leading ten covering about 9.5%. V was clipped by 1 base and J by 1 base, with 9 bases between them. Germline-derived CDR1 and CDR2 are SGHTA and FQGNSA. This CDR3 region has 15 residues. V is TRBV7-2 and J is TRBJ2-3; D may correspond to TRBD1 or TRBD2 (6 bases each). This sequence originates from a woman aged 45-60 years with colorectal cancer. The sequenced sample consisted of PBMCs. The CDR3 region has the DNA TGTGCCAGCAGCTTAGACGGGGGCCGCACAGATACGCAGTATTTT. This gives the protein CASSLDGGRTDTQYF.